The 22 T cell receptor beta chains listed next were all sequenced from one sample in a study of cytomegalovirus exposure and HLA in healthy donors. A multiplex PCR was run with 60 Vbeta primers and 13 Jbeta primers. Clones were sequenced by immunoSEQ multiplex PCR, and TCRdb holds only the in-frame ones, with some missing. The profile shows 250,000 to 350,000 clones, roughly 90% of them singletons. The sample taken for sequencing was PBMCs. These receptors were obtained from a man in his forties in good health and CMV-seropositive.

The V and J genes are TRBV7-9 and TRBJ1-1, with D uncertain. Trimming pared 5 bases from V and 4 bases from J, leaving 14 bases between. Germline lookup yields CDR1 SEHNR and CDR2 FQNEAQ (reference sequence). The CDR3 totals 14 residues. The CDR3 region has the DNA TGTGCCAGCAGCCTGAGCGGGTCGGTCACTGAAGCTTTCTTT. This gives the protein CASSLSGSVTEAFF.

The chain employs TRBV6-1 and TRBJ2-5; a weak D match, TRBD2 (5 bases). The CDR3 consists of 9 residues. Trimming removed 10 bases at V and 11 bases at J, with 11 bases between. Germline V gene lookup returns CDR1 MNHNS and CDR2 SASEGT. The CDR3 sequence: CATGMTQYF. CDR3 coding DNA: TGTGCCACGGGGATGACGCAGTACTTC.

The chain employs TRBV29-1 and TRBJ2-1; D call uncertain. Germline V gene data show CDR1 as SQVTM and CDR2 as ANQGSEA. The germline V and J ends were trimmed by 4 bases and 6 bases, with 7 bases remaining between them. The CDR3 has 11 residues. The CDR3 DNA is TGCAGCGTTGGGGCCCTCAATGAGCAGTTCTTC. Translating gives CSVGALNEQFF.

This clone was seen only a few times. The CDR3 region has the DNA TGTGCCAGCAGCGTAGCAGGGTCCGGGGAGCTGTTTTTT. Protein: CASSVAGSGELFF. V gene TRBV9 combines with J gene TRBJ2-2; possible D gene TRBD1, 5 bases. This CDR3 has 13 amino acids. The germline gives CDR1 SGDLS, CDR2 YYNGEE. Trimming removed 0 bases from V and 6 bases from J, with 6 bases in between.

The chain carries TRBV13 and TRBJ1-1, with D possibly being TRBD1 (6 bases). CDR1 is PRHDT, CDR2 FYEKMQ, per germline (reference sequence). There are 14 residues in the CDR3. The ends were cut back, 1 base at V and 4 bases at J, with 10 bases in the middle. The CDR3 DNA reads TGTGCCAGCAGCTTAGACAGGGAGGGCACTGAAGCTTTCTTT. Translated: CASSLDREGTEAFF.

The chain carries TRBV7-9 and TRBJ2-1, with TRBD2 matching over 10 bases. Trimming removed 2 bases from V and 3 bases from J; junction bases left unmatched: 1. Germline V gene sequence: CDR1 SEHNR, CDR2 FQNEAQ (reference sequence). The CDR3 runs 15 residues. The CDR3 protein is CASSLPSGSYNEQFF. CDR3 coding DNA: TGTGCCAGCAGCTTACCTAGCGGGAGCTACAATGAGCAGTTCTTC. Combining the CDR3 with reference TRBV7-9 and TRBJ2-1 gives the whole variable domain DTGVSQNPRHKITKRGQNVTFRCDPISEHNRLYWYRQTLGQGPEFLTYFQNEAQLEKSRLLSDRFSAERPKGSFSTLEIQRTEQGDSAMYLCASSLPSGSYNEQFFGPGTRLTVL.

This rearrangement joins TRBV18 to TRBJ2-3, with D unclear. The CDR3 sequence is 14 residues long. V shed 0 bases and J shed 3 bases, with 7 bases lying between them. Germline CDR1 KGHSH, CDR2 LQKENI. In DNA form, the CDR3 reads TGTGCCAGCTCACCACCCCAGGCAACAGATACGCAGTATTTT. It yields the protein CASSPPQATDTQYF.

The CDR3 nucleotides read TGTGCCAGCAGCCCGGGCCTAGGGGTAAGCCAAGAGACCCAGTACTTC. Amino acids: CASSPGLGVSQETQYF. V usage is TRBV5-4 and J usage is TRBJ2-5, with D maybe TRBD1 (5 bases). Germline assignment: CDR1 SGHNT and CDR2 YYREEE (reference sequence). The germline V and J ends were trimmed by 4 bases and 1 base, with 17 bases remaining between them. The CDR3 consists of 16 residues.

This clone was observed a handful of times. V gene TRBV6-5 combines with J gene TRBJ1-5; D not certain. CDR3 size: 15 residues. V lost 6 bases and J 0 bases, leaving 12 bases between the germline ends. Per germline, CDR1 MNHEY and CDR2 SVGAGI. This chain's CDR3 is CASRRLTYSNQPQHF. The CDR3 DNA follows: TGTGCCAGCAGAAGACTGACGTATAGCAATCAGCCCCAGCATTTT.

The V and J genes are TRBV7-9 and TRBJ2-1, with D perhaps matching TRBD2 (6 bases). Trimming took off 2 bases at V and 5 bases at J, with 13 bases between the two ends. The CDR3 is made up of 15 amino acids. Germline lookup yields CDR1 SEHNR and CDR2 FQNEAQ (reference sequence). CDR3 nucleotides: TGTGCCAGCAGCTTAACACTAGCAATCCACAATGAGCAGTTCTTC. This sequence encodes CASSLTLAIHNEQFF.

This clone has only a few counts. V and J are TRBV30 and TRBJ1-3; TRBD1 matches at 12 bases. The ends lost 3 bases at V and 0 bases at J; junction bases unmatched: 6. The V gene's germline CDR1 is GTSNPN and CDR2 SVGIG (reference sequence). The CDR3 contains 17 residues. CDR3 residues: CAWSRDRGLISGNTIYF. The CDR3 nucleotides are TGTGCCTGGAGCAGGGACAGGGGGCTGATCTCTGGAAACACCATATATTTT. Using reference TRBV30 and TRBJ1-3 for the parts outside the CDR3, the full variable domain is SQTIHQWPATLVQPVGSPLSLECTVEGTSNPNLYWYRQAAGRGLQLLFYSVGIGQISSEVPQNLSASRPQDRQFILSSKKLLLSDSGFYLCAWSRDRGLISGNTIYFGEGSWLTVV.

This chain connects TRBV11-2 to TRBJ1-1; D is uncertain. The CDR3 loop spans 14 amino acids. Germline-derived CDR1 and CDR2 are SGHAT and FQNNGV. The V and J ends lost 2 bases and 1 base respectively, with 8 bases between them. DNA for the CDR3: TGTGCCAGCAGCTTACTCGTCTCGAACACTGAAGCTTTCTTT. Its protein product is CASSLLVSNTEAFF. Full variable domain (missing parts from reference TRBV11-2 and TRBJ1-1): EAGVAQSPRYKIIEKRQSVAFWCNPISGHATLYWYQQILGQGPKLLIQFQNNGVVDDSQLPKDRFSAERLKGVDSTLKIQPAKLEDSAVYLCASSLLVSNTEAFFGQGTRLTVV.

A word on this clone: A read error may produce the germline difference seen at one junction end. The V call is TRBV10-3, the J call TRBJ2-5; weak D call: TRBD2 (6 bases). Germline CDR1 and CDR2: ENHRY and SYGVKD. The CDR3 runs 13 residues. CDR3 sequence (DNA): TGTGCCATCAGTGGGGTAGCGGAAGAGGCCCAGTACTTC. This translates into CAISGVAEEAQYF.

The count of this clone is one. CDR3 protein: CASSEEQGNTEAFF. The CDR3 nucleotides read TGTGCCAGCAGTGAAGAACAGGGAAACACTGAAGCTTTCTTT. The gene calls are TRBV2 and TRBJ1-1; weak D call: TRBD1 (6 bases). The CDR3 has 14 amino acids. The V end was cut by 1 base, the J end by 2 bases, with 8 bases between. Germline V gene lookup returns CDR1 SNHLY and CDR2 FYNNEI.

The chain joins TRBV7-8 to TRBJ1-5; weak D call: TRBD1 (5 bases). V was shortened by 3 bases and J by 5 bases, with 5 bases between the two germline ends. There are 12 residues in the CDR3. Germline CDR1 is SGHVS and CDR2 is FQNEAQ. In DNA, the CDR3 is TGTGCCAGCAGCTTCAGGGATCAGCCCCAGCATTTT. Protein: CASSFRDQPQHF.

V is TRBV7-2 and J is TRBJ2-2; D gene uncertain. Germline V gene sequence: CDR1 SGHTA, CDR2 FQGNSA. V was clipped by 2 bases and J by 4 bases, with 14 bases between them. The CDR3 is 16 amino acids. This CDR3 is CASSLWWPSFTGELFF. The CDR3 DNA is TGTGCCAGCAGCTTATGGTGGCCCTCGTTCACCGGGGAGCTGTTTTTT.

The chain combines TRBV27 with TRBJ1-5; D unclear. V lost 5 bases to trimming and J lost 6 bases, with 8 bases between them. The CDR3 is made up of 12 amino acids. CDR1 is MNHEY, CDR2 SMNVEV, per germline (reference sequence). DNA of the CDR3: TGTGCCAGCAGTGACGGGGTTCAGCCCCAGCATTTT. This sequence encodes CASSDGVQPQHF.

V usage is TRBV7-8 and J usage is TRBJ2-2; 7 positions match TRBD2. The junction had 8 bases not matched to a gene; V was cut back by 5 bases and J by 2 bases. The CDR3 consists of 16 residues. Germline CDR1 reads SGHVS; CDR2 reads FQNEAQ. Written as DNA, the CDR3 is TGTGCCAGCAGCAACGGCCCGGGACTAAACACCGGGGAGCTGTTTTTT. Its protein is CASSNGPGLNTGELFF.

The chain links TRBV5-3 to TRBJ2-3; no clear D gene. TRBV5-3 is reported as an ORF; its role is uncertain. Between the trimmed V and J ends, which lost 0 bases and 1 base, there was a span of 9 bases. This CDR3 has 15 amino acids. CDR3 bases: TGTGCCAGAAGCTTGGGCCCCTATGGCACAGATACGCAGTATTTT. As protein: CARSLGPYGTDTQYF.

The chain links TRBV5-1 to TRBJ2-3; 10 bases line up with TRBD2. From germline, CDR1 is SGHRS and CDR2 YFSETQ. The CDR3 runs to 17 residues. Trimming took 3 bases from V and 0 from J; bases not matched to a gene: 7. The CDR3: CASSYTGLAASTDTQYF. The CDR3 DNA reads as TGCGCCAGCAGCTACACCGGACTAGCGGCAAGCACAGATACGCAGTATTTT.

The CDR3 loop is CASSQLAGVPNEQFF. The CDR3 bases are TGTGCCAGCAGTCAACTAGCGGGAGTTCCAAATGAGCAGTTCTTC. V and J are TRBV27 and TRBJ2-1, with TRBD2 matching over 11 bases. This CDR3 contains 15 residues. J was trimmed by 7 bases and V by 5 bases; bases with no gene match: 7. CDR1 MNHEY and CDR2 SMNVEV come from the germline V gene (reference sequence).

This chain connects TRBV19 to TRBJ2-7; 8 bases map to TRBD2. Germline V gene sequence: CDR1 LNHDA, CDR2 SQIVND (reference sequence). The CDR3 consists of 14 residues. V trimming: 5 bases; J trimming: 6 bases; junction bases outside the gene matches: 9. DNA of the CDR3: TGTGCCAGTAGTTCCAACCAACTAGCGGTCGAGCAGTACTTC. Translated: CASSSNQLAVEQYF.